A selection of T cell receptor beta chains follows, all from one sample in a study of blood T cell repertoires in COVID-19. Generated by immunoSEQ multiplex PCR, the TCRdb table keeps only in-frame clones and is missing some. The sample contains around 130,000 clones, 80% to 90% of which appear only once. The sequencing sample was made of peripheral blood. The receptors shown here come from a man between 60 and 75 years old with active or convalescent COVID-19. The CDR3 runs from the conserved cysteine through the conserved F or W. A D gene is named only where the DNA matches it firmly. The size of a clone is reported for some rows only, either as once, few or many, or as a class for expanded clones.

D,J,size,V,CDR3,DNA
TRBD2,TRBJ2-3,.,TRBV3-1/TRBV3-2,CASSRAGPTDTQYF,TGTGCCAGCAGCCGAGCGGGGCCCACAGATACGCAGTATTTT
TRBD1,TRBJ1-6,.,TRBV28,CASSSPGQVGSYNSPLHF,TGTGCCAGCAGTTCCCCGGGACAGGTTGGCTCCTATAATTCACCCCTCCACTTT
.,TRBJ1-4,.,TRBV30,CAWGNWEKLFF,TGTGCCTGGGGGAACTGGGAAAAACTGTTTTTT
.,TRBJ2-2,few,TRBV4-3,CASSQDTNTGELFF,TGCGCCAGCAGCCAAGATACGAACACCGGGGAGCTGTTTTTT
.,TRBJ1-1,.,TRBV29-1,CSVDGRATYTNTEAFF,TGCAGCGTTGATGGCAGGGCGACTTACACTAACACTGAAGCTTTCTTT
.,TRBJ1-5,.,TRBV7-9,CASSLDGSYQPQHF,TGTGCCAGCAGTCTAGACGGATCGTATCAGCCCCAGCATTTT
TRBD1,TRBJ1-3,.,TRBV9,CASSVGGTVGNTIYF,TGTGCCAGCAGCGTAGGAGGGACAGTTGGAAACACCATATATTTT
TRBD2,TRBJ2-6,.,TRBV6-6,CASSPSLASVAGANVLTF,TGTGCCAGCAGTCCCTCACTAGCGTCCGTGGCTGGGGCCAACGTCCTGACTTTC
.,TRBJ2-7,.,TRBV20-1,CSAEGANEQYF,TGCAGTGCGGAAGGGGCGAACGAGCAGTACTTC
TRBD2,TRBJ2-5,.,TRBV28,CASSLSRGGRARETQYF,TGTGCCAGCAGTTTATCCCGCGGCGGGAGGGCCCGAGAGACCCAGTACTTC
.,TRBJ1-2,.,TRBV11-2,CASSLGRADYGYTF,TGTGCCAGCAGCTTAGGCAGGGCTGACTATGGCTACACCTTC
.,TRBJ2-2,.,TRBV7-3,CASSTTLGPAGELFF,TGTGCCAGCAGCACCACGCTGGGGCCGGCCGGGGAGCTGTTTTTT
.,TRBJ2-7,.,TRBV20-1,CSANRAYEQYF,TGCAGTGCTAACAGGGCCTACGAGCAGTACTTC
TRBD2,TRBJ2-7,.,TRBV5-1,CASSSSGSSYEQYF,TGCGCCAGCAGCTCTAGCGGAAGCTCCTACGAGCAGTACTTC
TRBD1,TRBJ1-1,.,TRBV3-1/TRBV3-2,CASSQPGTGVTEAFF,TGTGCCAGCAGCCAACCTGGGACAGGGGTGACTGAAGCTTTCTTT
TRBD2,TRBJ2-1,.,TRBV28,CASSPKGQLTSGRVGEQFF,TGTGCCAGCAGTCCTAAGGGACAGCTGACTAGCGGGAGGGTCGGTGAGCAGTTCTTC
.,TRBJ2-7,.,TRBV5-6,CASSLVPTLGRSYEQYF,TGTGCCAGCAGCTTGGTGCCAACGCTAGGCCGATCCTACGAGCAGTACTTC
.,TRBJ2-7,.,TRBV29-1,CSVSLGIGATAEQYF,TGCAGCGTCTCTTTAGGCATAGGGGCAACGGCCGAGCAGTACTTC
.,TRBJ1-1,few,TRBV7-2,CASSLDQNTEAFF,TGTGCCAGCAGCTTAGATCAGAACACTGAAGCTTTCTTT
.,TRBJ2-7,.,TRBV6-5,CASSPLGGAYEQYF,TGTGCCAGCAGTCCGCTAGGCGGTGCCTACGAGCAGTACTTC
.,TRBJ2-7,.,TRBV6-6,CASRESSSLEQYF,TGTGCCAGCAGGGAGTCTAGTTCGCTCGAGCAGTACTTC
TRBD2,TRBJ2-7,.,TRBV2,CASSENSGNPYEQYF,TGTGCCAGCAGTGAAAATAGCGGGAACCCCTACGAGCAGTACTTC
.,TRBJ2-5,.,TRBV7-9,CASSRGGGAETQYF,TGTGCCAGCAGCAGGGGAGGGGGCGCAGAGACCCAGTACTTC
TRBD1,TRBJ1-1,.,TRBV4-3,CASSQEGTGASEAFF,TGCGCCAGCAGCCAAGAGGGGACAGGGGCCTCTGAAGCTTTCTTT
.,TRBJ1-2,.,TRBV7-2,CASSLDAQGGGYTF,TGTGCCAGCAGCTTAGACGCCCAGGGAGGTGGCTACACCTTC
.,TRBJ1-5,.,TRBV19,CASSIGPGGNQPQHF,TGTGCCAGTAGTATAGGGCCAGGGGGCAATCAGCCCCAGCATTTT
.,TRBJ1-2,.,TRBV19,CATARSQTALFYYGYTF,TGTGCCACCGCGAGGTCCCAGACAGCCCTTTTCTACTATGGCTACACCTTC
.,TRBJ2-7,.,TRBV30,CAWASGTLYEQYF,TGTGCCTGGGCGTCCGGGACACTTTACGAGCAGTACTTC
.,TRBJ2-7,once,TRBV18,CASSPDSAHYEQYF,TGTGCCAGCTCCCCGGACAGCGCCCACTACGAGCAGTACTTC
.,TRBJ1-4,.,TRBV2,CASSERRGLGEKLFF,TGTGCCAGCAGTGAACGTAGAGGGCTGGGGGAAAAACTGTTTTTT
TRBD1,TRBJ2-7,few,TRBV6-5,CASAPGGTGLREQYF,TGTGCCAGCGCCCCCGGGGGGACAGGGTTGCGGGAGCAGTACTTC
TRBD1,TRBJ2-7,.,TRBV29-1,CSATRTGGDEQYF,TGCAGCGCCACCCGGACAGGGGGAGACGAGCAGTACTTC
TRBD1,TRBJ2-7,.,TRBV18,CASSPTAGGPHEQYF,TGTGCCAGCTCACCCACGGCAGGGGGCCCCCACGAGCAGTACTTC
.,TRBJ2-4,.,TRBV4-1,CASSQEGAVPKNIQYF,TGCGCCAGCAGCCAAGAAGGAGCCGTCCCCAAAAACATTCAGTACTTC
TRBD2,TRBJ2-1,.,TRBV27,CASSFLSASGRASEQFF,TGTGCCAGCAGTTTCCTCTCGGCTAGCGGGAGGGCCAGTGAGCAGTTCTTC
.,TRBJ2-7,.,TRBV6-6,CASSSTRYEQYF,TGTGCCAGCAGTTCTACTCGGTACGAGCAGTACTTC
TRBD1,TRBJ1-5,once,TRBV7-2,CASSLAGQVNQPQHF,TGTGCCAGCAGCTTAGCGGGACAGGTCAATCAGCCCCAGCATTTT
.,TRBJ2-3,.,TRBV7-2,CASSFLGVDTQYF,TGTGCCAGCAGCTTCCTCGGGGTAGATACGCAGTATTTT
.,TRBJ2-7,.,TRBV7-8,CASSSPRGVVNEQYF,TGTGCCAGCAGCTCCCCCCGGGGAGTAGTGAACGAGCAGTACTTC
TRBD1,TRBJ1-3,.,TRBV4-3,CASSTTGGGGNTIYF,TGCGCCAGCAGCACGACAGGGGGCGGTGGAAACACCATATATTTT
.,TRBJ2-3,.,TRBV9,CASSGAANTQYF,TGTGCCAGCAGCGGGGCTGCGAACACGCAGTATTTT
TRBD2,TRBJ2-5,.,TRBV9,CASSVAGLALETQYF,TGTGCCAGCAGCGTAGCGGGACTAGCGTTAGAGACCCAGTACTTC
TRBD2,TRBJ2-3,.,TRBV27,CASRASGYTQYF,TGTGCCAGCAGGGCTAGCGGGTATACGCAGTATTTT
.,TRBJ2-7,.,TRBV11-3,CASSPGGAAYEQYF,TGTGCCAGCAGTCCCGGTGGGGCCGCCTACGAGCAGTACTTC
.,TRBJ2-1,.,TRBV23-1,CASSQGSGSYNEQFF,TGCGCCAGCAGTCAAGGGAGTGGGTCCTACAATGAGCAGTTCTTC
.,TRBJ1-1,.,TRBV27,CASSRRGNTEAFF,TGTGCCAGCAGTCGCCGAGGGAACACTGAAGCTTTCTTT
TRBD2,TRBJ2-3,.,TRBV9,CASSVGNSGRGDTQYF,TGTGCCAGCAGCGTAGGTAATAGCGGGAGGGGAGATACGCAGTATTTT
TRBD1,TRBJ2-7,few,TRBV11-2,CASSSPGGYEQYF,TGTGCCAGCAGCAGCCCAGGGGGCTACGAGCAGTACTTC
.,TRBJ1-1,.,TRBV19,CASSIVLGNTEAFF,TGTGCCAGTAGTATAGTCCTGGGCAACACTGAAGCTTTCTTT
.,TRBJ2-2,.,TRBV28,CASSSNRAKVGTGELFF,TGTGCCAGCAGTTCGAACAGGGCGAAAGTTGGCACCGGGGAGCTGTTTTTT
TRBD2,TRBJ2-5,.,TRBV19,CASSIGLAKSETQYF,TGTGCCAGTAGTATAGGACTAGCTAAATCGGAGACCCAGTACTTC
.,TRBJ2-3,.,TRBV10-3,CAIAGQPTDTQYF,TGTGCCATCGCGGGACAGCCCACAGATACGCAGTATTTT
TRBD1,TRBJ2-7,.,TRBV23-1,CASSQSPGQARSSYEQYF,TGCGCCAGCAGTCAATCCCCCGGACAGGCGAGGAGCTCCTACGAGCAGTACTTC